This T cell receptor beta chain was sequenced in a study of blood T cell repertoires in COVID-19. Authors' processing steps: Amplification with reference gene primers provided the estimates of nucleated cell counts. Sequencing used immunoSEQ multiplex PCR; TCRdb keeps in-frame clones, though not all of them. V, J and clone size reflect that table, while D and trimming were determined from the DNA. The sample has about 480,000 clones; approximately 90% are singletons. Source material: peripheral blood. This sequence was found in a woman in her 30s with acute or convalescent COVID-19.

This CDR3 is CASSITVSGELFF. CDR3 DNA sequence: TGTGCCAGCAGCATTACTGTCTCGGGGGAGCTGTTTTTT. This sequence joins TRBV6-6 and TRBJ2-2, with D unclear. Between the trimmed V and J ends, which lost 6 bases and 8 bases, there was a span of 13 bases. Germline CDR1 and CDR2: MNHNY and SVGAGI (reference sequence). CDR3 length equals 13 residues.